This TCR beta chain is from a study of T cells after yellow fever vaccination. This clonotype was counted many times. With V trimmed by 4 bases and J by 4 bases, 6 bases remained unmatched. This CDR3 has 14 residues. The V gene's germline CDR1 is MGHRA and CDR2 YSYEKL. Synthesis of TCR cDNA relied on 5'RACE template switching, which attached a universal primer site and UMIs. TCRdb reprocessed the 5' RACE reads with MiXCR, giving one entry per CDR3 protein. Among fewer than 400,000 distinct CDR3 sequences listed, roughly 10% were seen once. Specimen: CD4+ T cells sorted from PBMCs, collected 45 days after the yellow fever booster vaccination. The sequence was collected from a man aged 18 to 30 who received the YFV17D yellow fever vaccine. The gene calls are TRBV4-1 and TRBJ2-5; 7 nucleotides agree with TRBD2. CDR3 loop: CASSRYGGGETQYF. The CDR3 DNA is TGCGCCAGCAGCCGCTATGGCGGGGGAGAGACCCAGTACTTC.